A selection of T cell receptor beta chains follows, all from one sample in a study of beta chain features in type 1 diabetes. Profiling relied on immunoSEQ multiplex PCR, and the TCRdb table lists in-frame clones only, not all of them. Of around 650,000 clones in the sample, 9.5% to 15% were seen once. The specimen was naive CD4+ T cells from blood. The receptors originated from a young man with type 1 diabetes. Each CDR3 is given with its conserved first and last residue. Each record gives: clone size, J gene, V gene, D gene, CDR3 protein, CDR3 DNA. D genes are given only for firm matches. The size entry is marked missing in some rows and otherwise reads once, few, many or a size class.

>-|TRBJ2-3|TRBV5-1|TRBD2
CASSLVASGGADTQYF
TGCGCCAGCAGCTTGGTTGCTAGCGGGGGCGCAGATACGCAGTATTTT
>-|TRBJ1-4|TRBV7-8|TRBD1
CASSLATGLNEKLFF
TGTGCCAGCAGCTTAGCGACAGGGCTTAATGAAAAACTGTTTTTT
>few|TRBJ2-5|TRBV9|-
CASSVGGPAETQYF
TGTGCCAGCAGCGTAGGGGGTCCCGCGGAGACCCAGTACTTC
>-|TRBJ1-4|TRBV29-1|-
CSVCQSPGEKLFF
TGCAGCGTTTGCCAGTCCCCGGGGGAAAAACTGTTTTTT
>few|TRBJ2-3|TRBV5-1|-
CASSLAAGFTTDTQYF
TGCGCCAGCAGCTTGGCGGCGGGGTTCACCACAGATACGCAGTATTTT
>-|TRBJ1-6|TRBV7-9|TRBD1
CASSARQGLPLHF
TGTGCCAGCAGCGCCCGACAGGGTTTACCCCTCCACTTT
>few|TRBJ1-6|TRBV6-5|TRBD1
CASLGGRNSPLHF
TGTGCCAGCTTAGGGGGCAGAAATTCACCCCTCCACTTT
>few|TRBJ1-3|TRBV5-1|TRBD1
CASSLGTDRGNTIYF
TGCGCCAGCAGCTTGGGTACGGACAGGGGAAACACCATATATTTT
>-|TRBJ2-1|TRBV5-1|TRBD1
CASSLAGTDNEQFF
TGCGCCAGCAGCTTAGCCGGGACAGACAATGAGCAGTTCTTC
>-|TRBJ1-2|TRBV15|-
CATSRGGQGDYGYTF
TGTGCCACCAGCAGAGGAGGGCAGGGCGACTATGGCTACACCTTC
>-|TRBJ2-3|TRBV5-1|-
CASRRPLHVGKGADTQYF
TGCGCCAGCCGCCGGCCCCTCCACGTGGGGAAGGGGGCAGATACGCAGTATTTT
>-|TRBJ2-1|TRBV5-6|-
CASSLGGTDYGEQFF
TGTGCCAGCAGCTTGGGTGGGACGGATTACGGGGAGCAGTTCTTC
>few|TRBJ2-5|TRBV5-1|TRBD1
CASSLGTGGAQETQYF
TGCGCCAGCAGCTTGGGGACAGGAGGAGCTCAAGAGACCCAGTACTTC
>few|TRBJ1-5|TRBV18|TRBD1
CASSRAQGDNQPQHF
TGTGCCAGCTCACGGGCCCAGGGGGACAATCAGCCCCAGCATTTT
>-|TRBJ1-5|TRBV19|-
CASGYTHWGSNQPQHF
TGTGCCAGTGGGTATACCCACTGGGGTAGCAATCAGCCCCAGCATTTT
>few|TRBJ1-5|TRBV5-1|-
CASSPTDSSYQPQHF
TGCGCCAGCAGCCCCACAGACAGCTCTTATCAGCCCCAGCATTTT
>few|TRBJ1-1|TRBV5-6|-
CASSPSGERPFF
TGTGCCAGCAGCCCATCGGGGGAAAGGCCTTTCTTT
>-|TRBJ2-7|TRBV6-5|-
CASSYRQGPYEQYF
TGTGCCAGCAGTTATCGACAAGGACCCTACGAGCAGTACTTC
>-|TRBJ2-2|TRBV7-9|TRBD1
CASSTLGTGVTGELFF
TGTGCCAGCAGTACTCTCGGGACAGGGGTGACCGGGGAGCTGTTTTTT
>few|TRBJ2-3|TRBV28|-
CASGTHITDTQYF
TGTGCCAGCGGGACGCATATCACAGATACGCAGTATTTT
>few|TRBJ2-5|TRBV29-1|TRBD1
CSVAQGRETQYF
TGCAGCGTTGCACAGGGGCGGGAGACCCAGTACTTC
>-|TRBJ2-5|TRBV7-3|-
CASSFGHQETQYF
TGTGCCAGCAGCTTTGGCCACCAAGAGACCCAGTACTTC
>few|TRBJ2-3|TRBV25-1|-
CASSAGGGRRTDTQYF
TGTGCCAGCAGTGCGGGGGGCGGGCGCCGCACAGATACGCAGTATTTT
>-|TRBJ2-7|TRBV28|-
CASSLSQLEPGHYF
TGTGCCAGCAGTTTGTCGCAACTAGAGCCCGGGCATTACTTC
>few|TRBJ2-4|TRBV9|-
CASSPSSGLPSIQYF
TGTGCCAGCAGCCCCTCCTCGGGCCTCCCCTCCATTCAGTACTTC
>few|TRBJ2-7|TRBV21-1|-
CASSKDTSSYEQYF
TGTGCCAGCAGCAAAGATACCAGCTCCTACGAGCAGTACTTC
>few|TRBJ1-4|TRBV9|TRBD1
CASSPWDRGTPGKLFF
TGTGCCAGCAGCCCTTGGGACAGGGGCACTCCGGGAAAACTGTTTTTT
>few|TRBJ1-2|TRBV2|-
CASSEAADGYTF
TGTGCCAGCAGTGAAGCAGCAGATGGCTACACCTTC
>-|TRBJ2-7|TRBV5-6|-
CASSLQGNVDEQYF
TGTGCCAGCAGCTTGCAGGGGAATGTCGACGAGCAGTACTTC
>-|TRBJ1-6|TRBV9|-
CASSVAAGTGDSPLHF
TGTGCCAGCAGCGTAGCGGCAGGGACGGGCGATTCACCCCTCCACTTT
>-|TRBJ1-5|TRBV6-5|TRBD1
CASSRTGHLEQPQHF
TGTGCCAGCAGTAGGACAGGGCATTTGGAGCAGCCCCAGCATTTT
>few|TRBJ2-2|TRBV29-1|TRBD1
CSVRTGGSDGELFF
TGCAGCGTTAGGACAGGGGGCTCGGACGGGGAGCTGTTTTTT
>-|TRBJ1-4|TRBV29-1|TRBD1
CSVEATGPYEKLFF
TGCAGCGTTGAAGCGACAGGGCCCTATGAAAAACTGTTTTTT
>few|TRBJ2-4|TRBV16|TRBD1
CASSSGTGVPGAKNIQYF
TGTGCCAGCAGCTCCGGGACAGGGGTCCCGGGGGCCAAAAACATTCAGTACTTC
>few|TRBJ1-1|TRBV2|TRBD1
CASSDYRGSATEAFF
TGTGCCAGCAGTGACTACAGGGGGAGTGCCACTGAAGCTTTCTTT
>-|TRBJ1-1|TRBV7-2|TRBD1
CASSPQGAVNTEAFF
TGTGCCAGCAGCCCGCAGGGGGCGGTGAACACTGAAGCTTTCTTT
>-|TRBJ2-4|TRBV2|-
CASSEAKNIQYF
TGTGCCAGCAGTGAAGCCAAAAACATTCAGTACTTC
>-|TRBJ1-2|TRBV6-6|TRBD1
CASSYTTGAYGYTF
TGTGCCAGCAGTTACACCACAGGGGCGTATGGCTACACCTTC
>few|TRBJ2-5|TRBV6-1|-
CASSAWVGETQYF
TGTGCCAGCAGTGCATGGGTGGGAGAGACCCAGTACTTC
>-|TRBJ2-3|TRBV28|TRBD2
CASRLAGEVDTQYF
TGTGCCAGCAGGCTAGCGGGGGAGGTGGATACGCAGTATTTT
>few|TRBJ1-1|TRBV5-1|TRBD1
CASSLRVDRGYTEAFF
TGCGCCAGCAGCTTGAGGGTGGACAGGGGCTACACTGAAGCTTTCTTT
>-|TRBJ2-4|TRBV6-5|-
CASSPDTLAKNIQYF
TGTGCCAGCAGCCCGGACACTTTAGCCAAAAACATTCAGTACTTC
>-|TRBJ1-4|TRBV15|-
CATSRDGGSGEKLFF
TGTGCCACCAGCAGAGACGGGGGGTCGGGTGAAAAACTGTTTTTT
>few|TRBJ1-1|TRBV6-6|TRBD1
CASSYSGTGTNTEAFF
TGTGCCAGCAGTTATTCCGGGACAGGGACGAACACTGAAGCTTTCTTT
>-|TRBJ2-7|TRBV14|-
CASSLQIGPYEQYF
TGTGCCAGCAGCCTACAAATAGGCCCCTACGAGCAGTACTTC
>-|TRBJ2-5|TRBV9|-
CASSVASRIAQETQYF
TGTGCCAGCAGCGTAGCCTCCAGGATTGCCCAAGAGACCCAGTACTTC
>few|TRBJ2-7|TRBV5-1|TRBD1
CASSLEGQGGHEQYF
TGCGCCAGCAGCTTGGAAGGACAGGGGGGCCACGAGCAGTACTTC
>-|TRBJ1-4|TRBV30|-
CAWSVISTNEKLFF
TGTGCCTGGAGTGTAATATCAACTAATGAAAAACTGTTTTTT
>-|TRBJ1-6|TRBV30|-
CAWSVETSPLHF
TGTGCCTGGAGTGTGGAGACTTCACCCCTCCACTTT
>few|TRBJ1-2|TRBV30|-
CAWSGAGKGYTF
TGTGCCTGGAGTGGGGCAGGGAAGGGCTACACCTTC